One sample yielded the 14 T cell receptor beta chains listed below, sequenced in a study of blood T cell repertoires in COVID-19 (dated by TCRdb to 2018 to 2020). Library prep was done by the immunoSEQ multiplex PCR assay. TCRdb took this table from immuneACCESS and kept in-frame rearrangements with V and J called. Such tables lack part of the clones; where checked against another copy, unresolved V genes explain under half of the gap, and the rest is unexplained. The sample table holds about 150,000 clones, of which over 90% were seen once. The leading ten clones occupy 0.5% to 0.6% of the sample. Sequences were obtained from peripheral blood. The receptor set was obtained from a man in his forties or fifties with acute or convalescent COVID-19.

This chain connects TRBV6-4 to TRBJ2-3; TRBD2 agrees at 7 bases. V dropped 0 bases and J dropped 5; count of bases not matched to a gene: 8. From germline, CDR1 is MRHNA and CDR2 SNTAGT. The CDR3 contains 16 residues. The DNA of the CDR3 is TGTGCCAGCAGTGACTCTTTGGCGGGGGTTGGAGATACGCAGTATTTT. Residues: CASSDSLAGVGDTQYF.

Remarks on this clone: Different DNA sequences within this sample yield the same CDR3. This chain links TRBV6-6 with TRBJ2-1, with D maybe TRBD2 (5 bases). V was cut by 6 bases and J by 13 bases, with 19 bases left in between. Looked up from germline, CDR1 is MNHNY and CDR2 is SVGAGI (reference sequence). CDR3 length: 13 residues. CDR3 bases: TGTGCCAGCAGCGAGGGTCGTCTGGCGACCCAGTTCTTC. Its translation is CASSEGRLATQFF.

This chain connects TRBV21-1 to TRBJ2-2; the table's D call, TRBD1, has no DNA check behind it. TRBV21-1 is a known pseudogene. The CDR3 length is 16 residues. The CDR3 sequence: CASSKECQSNTGELFF. In DNA, the CDR3 is TGTGCCAGCAGCAAAGAGTGTCAGTCGAACACCGGGGAGCTGTTTTTT.

V usage is TRBV12-3 or TRBV12-4 and J usage is TRBJ1-4; D is perhaps TRBD1 (5 bases). V lost 6 bases, J lost 7 bases, and 12 bases lay in between. The CDR3 extends over 13 amino acids. The chain's CDR3 is CASRPRDFEKLFF. CDR3 coding DNA: TGTGCCAGCAGACCCAGGGATTTTGAAAAACTGTTTTTT.

The genes are TRBV6-1 and TRBJ1-6; no firm D call. V gave up 0 bases and J gave up 11 bases, with 14 bases separating them. This CDR3 is built from 15 residues. CDR1 and CDR2 (germline): MNHNS, SASEGT. The CDR3 bases are TGTGCCAGCAGTGAAGCTATCGGGGTGTTCGCACCCCTCCACTTT. It encodes CASSEAIGVFAPLHF.

V is TRBV11-2 and J is TRBJ2-1; TRBD1 is a possible D gene (5 bases). Germline lookup yields CDR1 SGHAT and CDR2 FQNNGV. CDR3 length equals 16 residues. The V gene lost 3 bases and the J gene lost 2 bases, with 14 bases spanning the gap. The CDR3 protein is CASSFSVGLTYNEQFF. The CDR3 DNA reads TGTGCCAGCAGCTTCTCCGTGGGGCTTACCTACAATGAGCAGTTCTTC.

V usage is TRBV4-1 and J usage is TRBJ1-6; D is unclear. The CDR3 covers 14 residues. The ends were cut back, 2 bases at V and 12 bases at J, with 14 bases in the middle. Germline V CDR1 and CDR2: MGHRA, YSYEKL. The CDR3 sequence is CASSQTFNLRPLHF. CDR3 coding DNA: TGCGCCAGCAGCCAAACTTTTAATCTGAGACCCCTCCACTTT.

DNA of the CDR3: TGTGCCAGCAGTTACTCCCCCAGGGGCGGGTATGGCTACACCTTC. This sequence encodes CASSYSPRGGYGYTF. This rearrangement joins TRBV6-5 to TRBJ1-2; tentatively, D is TRBD1 (6 bases). The CDR3 is made up of 15 amino acids. Germline CDR1 is MNHEY and CDR2 is SVGAGI. The V end was cut by 0 bases, the J end by 5 bases, with 13 bases between.

The CDR3 loop is CASSLGSGLNIQYF. The CDR3, as DNA: TGTGCCAGCAGCCTAGGGAGCGGTTTAAACATTCAGTACTTC. This chain links TRBV3-1 (or the pseudogene TRBV3-2) with TRBJ2-4, with D perhaps TRBD2 (5 bases). Trimming pared 4 bases from V and 6 bases from J, leaving 13 bases between. This CDR3 spans 14 amino acids. The germline CDR1 and CDR2 sequences are LGHDT and YNNKEL (reference sequence).

Only one count was recorded for this clone. This chain joins TRBV29-1 and TRBJ2-1, with D unresolved. CDR1 is SQVTM, CDR2 ANQGSEA, per germline. Deletions cut 0 bases from V and 5 bases from J, with 14 bases between. The CDR3 has 15 residues. The CDR3 nucleotides read TGCAGCGTTGAAGACTGGTACTCTGGGCACAATGAGCAGTTCTTC. Translation: CSVEDWYSGHNEQFF.

V and J are TRBV7-8 and TRBJ1-2; no firm D call. This CDR3 is built from 16 residues. Germline CDR1 reads SGHVS; CDR2 reads FQNEAQ. Deletions cut 8 bases from V and 5 bases from J, with 24 bases between. The CDR3 bases are TGTGCCAGCTTGTCCCCCGCGGAGTATCGTAGATATGGCTACACCTTC. The encoded protein is CASLSPAEYRRYGYTF.

The chain recombines TRBV6-1 with TRBJ1-3; possibly TRBD1 for D (5 bases). V lost 1 base and J 0 bases, leaving 7 bases between the germline ends. This CDR3 region has 15 residues. Germline V lookup: CDR1 MNHNS, CDR2 SASEGT. This CDR3 is CASSEVGASGNTIYF. For the CDR3, the DNA is TGTGCCAGCAGTGAAGTAGGGGCCTCTGGAAACACCATATATTTT.

The gene calls are TRBV28 and TRBJ2-7; D remains ambiguous. Germline V CDR1 and CDR2: MDHEN, SYDVKM. This CDR3 is 14 amino acids long. Trimming took off 3 bases at V and 2 bases at J, with 11 bases between the two ends. CDR3 sequence: CASSFEAAAYEQYF. CDR3 coding DNA: TGTGCCAGCAGTTTCGAAGCCGCCGCCTACGAGCAGTACTTC.

J is TRBJ2-3 and V is TRBV5-8; 7 bases fit TRBD1. CDR1 is SGHTS and CDR2 is YDEGEE in the germline V gene. This CDR3 comprises 15 residues. V shed 2 bases and J 4 bases; nucleotides not matched to a gene: 7. CDR3 bases: TGTGCCAGCAGCTTTGGACAGGCAAGTGCAGATACGCAGTATTTT. It specifies CASSFGQASADTQYF.